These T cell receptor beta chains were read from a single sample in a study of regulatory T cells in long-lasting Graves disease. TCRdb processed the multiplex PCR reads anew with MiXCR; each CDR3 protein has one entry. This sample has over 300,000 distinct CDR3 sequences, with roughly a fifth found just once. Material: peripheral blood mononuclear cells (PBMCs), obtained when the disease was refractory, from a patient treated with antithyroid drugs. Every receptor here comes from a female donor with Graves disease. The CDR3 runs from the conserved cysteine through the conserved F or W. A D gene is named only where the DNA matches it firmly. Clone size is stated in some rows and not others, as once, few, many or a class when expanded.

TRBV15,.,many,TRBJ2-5,TGTGCCACCAGCAGAACACAGGGCTACCAAGAGACCCAGTACTTC,CATSRTQGYQETQYF
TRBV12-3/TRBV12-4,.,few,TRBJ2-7,TGTGCCAGCAGTTTAGGATCAGGCCGCGGCAGCGAGCAGTACTTC,CASSLGSGRGSEQYF
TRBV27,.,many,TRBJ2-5,TGTGCCAGCAGTTTAAAGGGATGGGTAGAGACCCAGTACTTC,CASSLKGWVETQYF
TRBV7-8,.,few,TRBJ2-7,TGTGCCAGCACCCCGCTCCGGGGGGCCTCCCACGAGCAGTACTTC,CASTPLRGASHEQYF
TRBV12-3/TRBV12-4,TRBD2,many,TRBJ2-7,TGTGCCAGCAGTTTTTGGCTAGCGGCCTCACCGTACTTC,CASSFWLAASPYF
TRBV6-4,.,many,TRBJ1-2,TGTGCCAGCTGGAACGACTGGGGAGGCTACACCTTC,CASWNDWGGYTF
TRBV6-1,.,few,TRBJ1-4,TGTGCCAGCAGCCGGACCGCTGTCTCGAAACTGTTTTTT,CASSRTAVSKLFF
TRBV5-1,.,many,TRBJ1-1,TGCGCCAGCAGCTTGGACGGGGGGATAAGGGACACTGAAGCTTTCTTT,CASSLDGGIRDTEAFF
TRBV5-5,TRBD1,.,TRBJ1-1,TGTGCCAGCAGACCTCGGGAGGGGGCTTTTACTGAAGCTTTCTTT,CASRPREGAFTEAFF
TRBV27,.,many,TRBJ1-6,TGTGCCAGCAGTTCACCAACCTATAATTCACCCCTCCACTTT,CASSSPTYNSPLHF
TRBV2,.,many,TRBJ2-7,TGTGCCAGCAGGGTGATTGCGGGGAAATGGTACTTC,CASRVIAGKWYF
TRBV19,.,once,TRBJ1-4,TGTGCCAGTAGTATGGGGAGGGTCGAAAAACTGTTTTTT,CASSMGRVEKLFF
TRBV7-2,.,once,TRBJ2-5,TGTGCCAGCAGCGGATGGACACATTCCCAGGAGACCCAGTACTTC,CASSGWTHSQETQYF
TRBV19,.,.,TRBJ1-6,TGTGCCAGTAGTATGGGCAGTAGCTCCTATAATTCACCCCTCCACTTT,CASSMGSSSYNSPLHF
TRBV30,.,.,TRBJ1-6,TGTGCCTGGAGTGTACTTGAGGGGATTAATTCACCCCTCCACTTT,CAWSVLEGINSPLHF
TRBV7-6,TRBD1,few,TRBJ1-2,TGTGCCAACAGCATAACCTCTCAGGGGGACTATGGCTACACCTTC,CANSITSQGDYGYTF
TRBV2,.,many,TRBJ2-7,TGTGCCAGCAGTGAACGACTGTCTTCCTACGAGCAGTACTTC,CASSERLSSYEQYF